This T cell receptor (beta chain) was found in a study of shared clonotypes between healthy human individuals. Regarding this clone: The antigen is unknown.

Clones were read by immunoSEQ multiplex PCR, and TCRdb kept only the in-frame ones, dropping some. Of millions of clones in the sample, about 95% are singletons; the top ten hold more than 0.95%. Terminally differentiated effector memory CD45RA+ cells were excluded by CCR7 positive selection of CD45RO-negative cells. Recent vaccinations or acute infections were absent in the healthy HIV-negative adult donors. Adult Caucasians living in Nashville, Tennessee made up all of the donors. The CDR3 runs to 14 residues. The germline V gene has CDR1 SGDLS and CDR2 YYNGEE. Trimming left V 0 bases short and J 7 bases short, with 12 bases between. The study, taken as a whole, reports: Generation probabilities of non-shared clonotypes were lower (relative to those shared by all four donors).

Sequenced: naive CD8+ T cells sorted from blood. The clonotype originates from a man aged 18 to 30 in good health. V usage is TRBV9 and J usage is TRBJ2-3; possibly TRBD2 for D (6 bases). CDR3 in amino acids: CASSVGGTANTQYF. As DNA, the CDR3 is TGTGCCAGCAGCGTAGGCGGGACTGCCAATACGCAGTATTTT.